These T cell receptor beta chains were read from a single sample in a study of CD8+ T cells in alopecia areata. TCRdb's table, derived via immunoSEQ multiplex PCR, lists solely in-frame clones and lacks some. The sample includes more than 9,500 clones, 50% to 65% of them seen just once. The sequenced sample was skin. These receptors came from a human donor with alopecia areata. CDR3s include the opening cysteine and the closing phenylalanine or tryptophan. The D gene is left open where the match is weak. Expanded clones are given a class, and other clones once, few, many or no size at all.

j_call clone_size v_call d_call cdr3_aa cdr3_nt
TRBJ2-1 NA TRBV7-9 NA CASSLVGYNEQFF TGTGCCAGCAGCTTAGTCGGGTACAATGAGCAGTTCTTC
TRBJ1-5 NA TRBV28 NA CASERSSNQPQHF TGTGCCAGCGAAAGGTCTAGCAATCAGCCCCAGCATTTT
TRBJ1-2 few TRBV7-6 TRBD1 CASSLDDRGRGYTF TGTGCCAGCAGCTTAGACGACAGGGGACGTGGCTACACCTTC
TRBJ2-7 NA TRBV28 TRBD1 CASRHTGGYEQYF TGTGCCAGCAGACATACAGGGGGCTACGAGCAGTACTTC
TRBJ2-6 NA TRBV7-2 TRBD2 CASSLQTSGGAGGANVLTF TGTGCCAGCAGCTTACAAACTAGCGGGGGGGCCGGTGGGGCCAACGTCCTGACTTTC
TRBJ2-7 few TRBV28 TRBD2 CASSLYGRGYEQYF TGTGCCAGCAGTTTATACGGGAGGGGCTACGAGCAGTACTTC
TRBJ2-5 NA TRBV11-2 NA CASSFSSSLAQYF TGTGCCAGCAGCTTTTCCAGCTCACTGGCCCAGTACTTC
TRBJ2-7 large TRBV7-9 NA CASMDGLSYEQYF TGTGCCAGCATGGACGGACTCTCCTACGAGCAGTACTTC
TRBJ1-6 few TRBV7-9 NA CASGQNNSPLHF TGTGCCAGCGGACAGAACAATTCACCCCTCCACTTT
TRBJ1-1 NA TRBV6-1 NA CASSLTGVNTEAFF TGTGCCAGCAGCCTGACAGGAGTGAACACTGAAGCTTTCTTT
TRBJ1-6 once TRBV7-4 NA CASSRFPGGTNSPLHF TGTGCCAGCAGCCGATTCCCGGGGGGGACAAATTCACCCCTCCACTTT
TRBJ2-7 once TRBV21-1 NA CASSKGCSGSYEQYF TGTGCCAGCAGCAAAGGATGTTCGGGCTCCTACGAGCAGTACTTC
TRBJ2-5 few TRBV18 TRBD2 CASSPGLAGETQYF TGTGCCAGCTCACCGGGACTAGCGGGAGAGACCCAGTACTTC
TRBJ2-2 NA TRBV9 TRBD1 CASSVRGTGNTGELFF TGTGCCAGCAGCGTCCGCGGGACAGGGAACACCGGGGAGCTGTTTTTT
TRBJ2-2 few TRBV18 NA CASSPRARAGELFF TGTGCCAGCTCACCACGGGCCCGGGCCGGGGAGCTGTTTTTT
TRBJ2-5 NA TRBV7-9 NA CASSSPTGYGTQYF TGTGCCAGCAGTTCCCCAACAGGGTATGGGACCCAGTACTTC
TRBJ1-5 few TRBV10-2 TRBD1 CASSEPGGGLVGDYSNQPQHF TGCGCCAGCAGTGAGCCAGGGGGCGGCCTTGTAGGGGATTATAGCAATCAGCCCCAGCATTTT
TRBJ2-7 NA TRBV28 TRBD2 CASRQTSGRVHEQYF TGTGCCAGCAGACAGACTAGCGGGAGGGTTCACGAGCAGTACTTC
TRBJ2-5 NA TRBV15 NA CATSRLRSRYQETQYF TGTGCCACCAGCAGGCTGAGGTCAAGGTACCAAGAGACCCAGTACTTC
TRBJ2-3 NA TRBV5-5 NA CASSLVSSTDTQYF TGTGCCAGCAGCTTGGTCTCTAGCACAGATACGCAGTATTTT
TRBJ2-1 NA TRBV27 NA CASSLFSQNEELF TGTGCCAGCAGTTTATTTTCCCAAAATGAGGAACTCTTC
TRBJ2-7 few TRBV7-8 NA CASSLVDLYEQYF TGTGCCAGCAGCTTAGTTGACCTATACGAGCAGTACTTC
TRBJ1-2 once TRBV11-2 TRBD1 CASSRTGGHYGYTF TGTGCCAGCAGCCGGACAGGGGGTCACTATGGCTACACCTTC
TRBJ2-7 NA TRBV7-2 TRBD2 CASRLAGATYEQYF TGTGCCAGCAGACTAGCGGGGGCAACCTACGAGCAGTACTTC
TRBJ1-4 NA TRBV7-2 NA CASSAGRVPNEKLFF TGTGCCAGCAGCGCCGGACGGGTTCCTAATGAAAAACTGTTTTTT
TRBJ2-5 once TRBV15 NA CATSMDRSQTQYF TGTGCCACCAGCATGGACAGATCGCAGACCCAGTACTTC
TRBJ2-5 few TRBV5-1 NA CASSLDGSGVTQYF TGCGCCAGCAGCCTGGACGGGTCCGGCGTGACCCAGTACTTC
TRBJ2-5 few TRBV5-4 TRBD1 CASSPQKSGTAETQYF TGTGCCAGCAGCCCACAAAAATCCGGGACAGCAGAGACCCAGTACTTC
TRBJ2-7 few TRBV29-1 NA CSVLEPGTYEQYF TGCAGCGTTCTCGAGCCCGGGACCTACGAGCAGTACTTC
TRBJ1-5 NA TRBV19 NA CASSRDTDRGPQHF TGTGCCAGTAGCCGGGACACGGACCGGGGGCCCCAGCATTTT
TRBJ2-7 NA TRBV6-5 TRBD2 CASSWRREGYEQYF TGTGCCAGCAGTTGGCGGCGGGAGGGCTACGAGCAGTACTTC
TRBJ1-3 NA TRBV5-1 TRBD1 CASSADRGLGNTIYF TGCGCCAGCAGCGCGGACAGGGGGCTTGGAAACACCATATATTTT
TRBJ2-2 NA TRBV30 TRBD2 CAWSFLAGGPGGELFF TGTGCCTGGAGTTTCCTAGCGGGGGGGCCCGGCGGGGAGCTGTTTTTT